This is a list of T cell receptor beta chains from one sample in a study of T cell repertoires in cytomegalovirus infection. One entry per CDR3 protein results from TCRdb running MiXCR on the reads. The sample shows some 600,000 distinct CDR3 sequences, approximately 24% of them seen only once. The specimen was CD8+ T cells from PBMCs. Every receptor here comes from a human donor in good health (CMV status not recorded). Some clones in this sample may be carry-over from other donors' samples. Each CDR3 is given with its conserved first and last residue. A D gene is named only where the DNA matches it firmly. Clone size is stated in some rows and not others, as once, few, many or a class when expanded.

J gene: TRBJ1-2
D gene: .
clone size: .
V gene: TRBV28
CDR3 length: 13
CDR3 protein: CASSFEHFYGYTF
CDR3 DNA: TGTGCCAGCAGTTTCGAGCACTTCTATGGCTACACCTTC

J gene: TRBJ2-3
D gene: .
clone size: few
V gene: TRBV6-1
CDR3 length: 17
CDR3 protein: CASSEIRPPGRRDTQYF
CDR3 DNA: TGTGCCAGCAGTGAGATTCGGCCCCCAGGTCGGCGAGATACGCAGTATTTT

J gene: TRBJ2-7
D gene: .
clone size: few
V gene: TRBV7-9
CDR3 length: 16
CDR3 protein: CASSLADREDTYEQYF
CDR3 DNA: TGTGCCAGCAGCTTAGCAGACAGGGAGGACACCTACGAGCAGTACTTC

J gene: TRBJ2-1
D gene: TRBD2
clone size: many
V gene: TRBV7-2
CDR3 length: 15
CDR3 protein: CASSLGTSGFNEQFF
CDR3 DNA: TGTGCCAGCAGCCTCGGGACTAGCGGTTTCAATGAGCAGTTCTTC

J gene: TRBJ2-7
D gene: .
clone size: few
V gene: TRBV25-1
CDR3 length: 11
CDR3 protein: CASRGRGYWNF
CDR3 DNA: TGTGCCAGCAGGGGAAGGGGGTATTGGAACTTC

J gene: TRBJ2-3
D gene: TRBD2
clone size: few
V gene: TRBV2
CDR3 length: 17
CDR3 protein: CASSRTSGGTSTDTQYF
CDR3 DNA: TGTGCCAGCAGTCGGACTAGCGGGGGGACTAGCACAGATACGCAGTATTTT

J gene: TRBJ1-1
D gene: .
clone size: .
V gene: TRBV6-2/TRBV6-3
CDR3 length: 15
CDR3 protein: CASSYVGAGDTEAFF
CDR3 DNA: TGTGCCAGCAGTTACGTGGGAGCAGGGGATACTGAAGCTTTCTTT

J gene: TRBJ1-2
D gene: TRBD1
clone size: .
V gene: TRBV28
CDR3 length: 16
CDR3 protein: CASSPGTGGAGLGYTF
CDR3 DNA: TGTGCCAGCAGTCCTGGGACAGGGGGCGCGGGTCTTGGCTACACCTTC

J gene: TRBJ2-3
D gene: .
clone size: .
V gene: TRBV24-1
CDR3 length: 11
CDR3 protein: CATGSSYTQYF
CDR3 DNA: TGTGCCACCGGGAGTTCCTATACGCAGTATTTT

J gene: TRBJ1-4
D gene: .
clone size: .
V gene: TRBV28
CDR3 length: 13
CDR3 protein: CATRRSFNEKLFF
CDR3 DNA: TGTGCCACCCGAAGGTCCTTTAATGAAAAACTGTTTTTT

J gene: TRBJ2-1
D gene: .
clone size: many
V gene: TRBV28
CDR3 length: 16
CDR3 protein: CASRSQGIFSYNEQFF
CDR3 DNA: TGTGCCAGCAGATCCCAGGGGATTTTCTCCTACAATGAGCAGTTCTTC

J gene: TRBJ2-2
D gene: .
clone size: .
V gene: TRBV11-3
CDR3 length: 16
CDR3 protein: CASSLGAGRYTGELFF
CDR3 DNA: TGTGCCAGCAGCTTGGGGGCAGGGCGTTACACCGGGGAGCTGTTTTTT

J gene: TRBJ1-1
D gene: .
clone size: many
V gene: TRBV7-9
CDR3 length: 14
CDR3 protein: CASSFPSRTDPAFF
CDR3 DNA: TGTGCCAGCAGCTTCCCGTCGCGGACAGACCCAGCTTTCTTT

J gene: TRBJ1-6
D gene: TRBD1
clone size: few
V gene: TRBV20-1
CDR3 length: 16
CDR3 protein: CSAVDRESSYNSPLHF
CDR3 DNA: TGCAGTGCAGTTGACAGGGAAAGCTCCTATAATTCACCCCTCCACTTT

J gene: TRBJ2-1
D gene: TRBD1
clone size: .
V gene: TRBV5-5
CDR3 length: 14
CDR3 protein: CASSLLQGAGEQFF
CDR3 DNA: TGTGCCAGCAGCTTGTTGCAGGGGGCGGGAGAGCAGTTCTTC

J gene: TRBJ2-3
D gene: .
clone size: few
V gene: TRBV7-9
CDR3 length: 17
CDR3 protein: CASNLPGGRESTDTQYF
CDR3 DNA: TGTGCCAGCAACCTACCCGGGGGCAGGGAAAGCACAGATACGCAGTATTTT

J gene: TRBJ1-1
D gene: TRBD1
clone size: few
V gene: TRBV2
CDR3 length: 11
CDR3 protein: CATQGAGEAFF
CDR3 DNA: TGTGCCACACAGGGGGCAGGTGAAGCTTTCTTT

J gene: TRBJ2-5
D gene: .
clone size: .
V gene: TRBV7-9
CDR3 length: 15
CDR3 protein: CASSLGRFSAETQYF
CDR3 DNA: TGTGCCAGCAGCTTAGGCCGGTTCTCAGCAGAGACCCAGTACTTC

J gene: TRBJ1-2
D gene: TRBD1
clone size: .
V gene: TRBV7-9
CDR3 length: 17
CDR3 protein: CASSGAPGTGGSGGYTF
CDR3 DNA: TGTGCCAGCAGCGGGGCACCCGGGACAGGAGGCTCGGGGGGCTACACCTTC

J gene: TRBJ1-4
D gene: .
clone size: once
V gene: TRBV6-9
CDR3 length: 14
CDR3 protein: CVSSYARPSEKLFF
CDR3 DNA: TGTGTCAGCAGTTACGCCAGACCCTCGGAAAAACTGTTTTTT

J gene: TRBJ2-7
D gene: .
clone size: .
V gene: TRBV5-6
CDR3 length: 16
CDR3 protein: CASCTSGTDLSYEQYF
CDR3 DNA: TGTGCCAGCTGTACCTCCGGGACGGACCTATCCTACGAGCAGTACTTC

J gene: TRBJ2-5
D gene: .
clone size: .
V gene: TRBV28
CDR3 length: 14
CDR3 protein: CASSLPPVPETQYF
CDR3 DNA: TGTGCCAGCAGTTTACCACCCGTTCCAGAGACCCAGTACTTC

J gene: TRBJ2-7
D gene: TRBD2
clone size: .
V gene: TRBV2
CDR3 length: 13
CDR3 protein: CASKELAVDEQYF
CDR3 DNA: TGTGCCAGCAAGGAACTAGCGGTTGACGAGCAGTACTTC

J gene: TRBJ2-1
D gene: TRBD1
clone size: few
V gene: TRBV11-1
CDR3 length: 18
CDR3 protein: CASSLGGIYRGPYNEQFF
CDR3 DNA: TGTGCCAGCAGCTTAGGGGGCATTTACAGGGGCCCCTACAATGAGCAGTTCTTC

J gene: TRBJ1-2
D gene: .
clone size: few
V gene: TRBV14
CDR3 length: 14
CDR3 protein: CASSQWDTNYGYTF
CDR3 DNA: TGTGCCAGCAGCCAATGGGACACCAACTATGGCTACACCTTC

J gene: TRBJ1-2
D gene: .
clone size: few
V gene: TRBV25-1
CDR3 length: 15
CDR3 protein: CASSDSGTSLYGYTF
CDR3 DNA: TGTGCCAGCAGTGATTCCGGGACTTCACTATATGGCTACACCTTC

J gene: TRBJ2-1
D gene: .
clone size: .
V gene: TRBV27
CDR3 length: 14
CDR3 protein: CASSLKSGHNEQFF
CDR3 DNA: TGTGCCAGCAGTTTAAAATCAGGGCACAATGAGCAGTTCTTC

J gene: TRBJ2-1
D gene: .
clone size: many
V gene: TRBV6-6
CDR3 length: 14
CDR3 protein: CASSYSYGGIEQFF
CDR3 DNA: TGTGCCAGCAGTTACTCCTACGGGGGCATTGAGCAGTTCTTC

J gene: TRBJ1-1
D gene: .
clone size: many
V gene: TRBV25-1
CDR3 length: 13
CDR3 protein: CASSEWGDTEAFF
CDR3 DNA: TGTGCCAGCAGTGAATGGGGGGACACTGAAGCTTTCTTT

J gene: TRBJ1-1
D gene: .
clone size: .
V gene: TRBV10-3
CDR3 length: 12
CDR3 protein: CAMTTAGREAFF
CDR3 DNA: TGTGCCATGACCACCGCGGGGCGGGAGGCTTTCTTT

J gene: TRBJ2-2
D gene: .
clone size: few
V gene: TRBV6-5
CDR3 length: 15
CDR3 protein: CASSWDTQNTGELFF
CDR3 DNA: TGTGCCAGCAGCTGGGACACCCAGAACACCGGGGAGCTGTTTTTT

J gene: TRBJ1-6
D gene: .
clone size: .
V gene: TRBV6-2/TRBV6-3
CDR3 length: 14
CDR3 protein: CASSPYAGSSPLHF
CDR3 DNA: TGTGCCAGCAGTCCCTATGCTGGGTCTTCACCCCTCCACTTT

J gene: TRBJ1-1
D gene: TRBD1
clone size: few
V gene: TRBV9
CDR3 length: 18
CDR3 protein: CASSAGPQGAGAGTEAFF
CDR3 DNA: TGTGCCAGCAGCGCCGGGCCCCAGGGGGCTGGGGCGGGGACTGAAGCTTTCTTT

J gene: TRBJ2-5
D gene: TRBD1
clone size: .
V gene: TRBV11-2
CDR3 length: 13
CDR3 protein: CASSEGAGETQYF
CDR3 DNA: TGTGCCAGCAGCGAGGGGGCAGGGGAGACCCAGTACTTC

J gene: TRBJ1-5
D gene: .
clone size: .
V gene: TRBV14
CDR3 length: 14
CDR3 protein: CASSLQGIDQPQHF
CDR3 DNA: TGTGCCAGCAGCCTACAGGGAATTGATCAGCCCCAGCATTTT

J gene: TRBJ1-2
D gene: TRBD1
clone size: .
V gene: TRBV27
CDR3 length: 11
CDR3 protein: CASWTGGGYTF
CDR3 DNA: TGTGCCAGCTGGACAGGAGGGGGCTACACCTTC

J gene: TRBJ2-1
D gene: .
clone size: .
V gene: TRBV25-1
CDR3 length: 16
CDR3 protein: CASTPTRGTGFNEQFF
CDR3 DNA: TGTGCCAGCACCCCGACACGAGGGACGGGCTTTAATGAGCAGTTCTTC

J gene: TRBJ1-5
D gene: .
clone size: few
V gene: TRBV5-7
CDR3 length: 15
CDR3 protein: CASSFGKGFNQPQHF
CDR3 DNA: TGTGCCAGCAGCTTTGGGAAAGGTTTCAATCAGCCCCAGCATTTT

J gene: TRBJ2-7
D gene: .
clone size: .
V gene: TRBV13
CDR3 length: 13
CDR3 protein: CASSLGFPYEQYF
CDR3 DNA: TGTGCCAGCAGCTTAGGCTTCCCCTACGAGCAGTACTTC

J gene: TRBJ2-5
D gene: TRBD2
clone size: many
V gene: TRBV28
CDR3 length: 15
CDR3 protein: CASSPGTSVQGTQYF
CDR3 DNA: TGTGCCAGCAGCCCCGGGACTAGCGTTCAGGGGACCCAGTACTTC

J gene: TRBJ2-3
D gene: TRBD2
clone size: few
V gene: TRBV5-5
CDR3 length: 18
CDR3 protein: CASSFWLAGGQSTDTQYF
CDR3 DNA: TGTGCCAGCAGCTTTTGGCTAGCGGGGGGCCAAAGCACAGATACGCAGTATTTT

J gene: TRBJ1-1
D gene: TRBD1
clone size: .
V gene: TRBV12-5
CDR3 length: 16
CDR3 protein: CASGFQTGTGVTEAFF
CDR3 DNA: TGTGCTAGTGGTTTTCAAACCGGGACAGGGGTCACTGAAGCTTTCTTT

J gene: TRBJ1-6
D gene: .
clone size: few
V gene: TRBV28
CDR3 length: 15
CDR3 protein: CASSPIGQGNSPLHF
CDR3 DNA: TGTGCCAGCAGCCCGATAGGCCAGGGGAATTCACCCCTCCACTTT

J gene: TRBJ2-2
D gene: .
clone size: many
V gene: TRBV7-2
CDR3 length: 17
CDR3 protein: CASSSAVLFANTGELFF
CDR3 DNA: TGTGCCAGCAGTTCAGCGGTCCTGTTCGCGAACACCGGGGAGCTGTTTTTT

J gene: TRBJ2-1
D gene: .
clone size: few
V gene: TRBV28
CDR3 length: 11
CDR3 protein: CASSFPGEQFF
CDR3 DNA: TGTGCCAGCAGTTTTCCGGGGGAGCAGTTCTTC

J gene: TRBJ1-1
D gene: .
clone size: .
V gene: TRBV4-2
CDR3 length: 12
CDR3 protein: CASSPGVGVAFF
CDR3 DNA: TGTGCCAGCAGCCCCGGAGTGGGGGTGGCTTTCTTT